These T cell receptor beta chains were read from a single sample in a study of cytomegalovirus exposure and HLA in healthy donors. Produced via immunoSEQ multiplex PCR; TCRdb's table is partial and in-frame only. The data show fewer than 100,000 clones, around 80% seen once. The sample consisted of PBMCs. These receptors were taken from a male donor in good health and CMV-seronegative. CDR3s include the opening cysteine and the closing phenylalanine or tryptophan.

J gene: TRBJ2-1; V gene: TRBV11-2; CDR3 protein: CASSLGPGYNEQFF
J gene: TRBJ1-4; V gene: TRBV10-2; CDR3 protein: CASSESSSEKLFF
J gene: TRBJ2-5; V gene: TRBV7-3; CDR3 protein: CASSSPLGTSGTQYF
J gene: TRBJ2-5; V gene: TRBV5-1; CDR3 protein: CASGEETQYF
J gene: TRBJ1-2; V gene: TRBV11-2; CDR3 protein: CASSYLTGGSYGYTF
J gene: TRBJ1-5; V gene: TRBV30; CDR3 protein: CAWSVRGGAGNQPQHF
J gene: TRBJ1-1; V gene: TRBV4-1; CDR3 protein: CASSHSGEGGKAFF
J gene: TRBJ1-4; V gene: TRBV9; CDR3 protein: CASSVGGGDEKLFF
J gene: TRBJ2-3; V gene: TRBV5-1; CDR3 protein: CASNRQGTDTQYF
J gene: TRBJ1-1; V gene: TRBV21-1; CDR3 protein: CASSKAEPDRGQSFESTEAFF
J gene: TRBJ1-2; V gene: TRBV2; CDR3 protein: CASRDDRAYYGYTF
J gene: TRBJ2-6; V gene: TRBV7-6; CDR3 protein: CASSLFAGPLVSGANVLTF
J gene: TRBJ2-7; V gene: TRBV10-2; CDR3 protein: CASRTPDSYEQYF
J gene: TRBJ2-3; V gene: TRBV10-3; CDR3 protein: CATTTTNTDTQYF
J gene: TRBJ1-5; V gene: TRBV6-1; CDR3 protein: CASSDDRHNQPQHF
J gene: TRBJ2-3; V gene: TRBV7-9; CDR3 protein: CASSYSGGGYTDTQYF
J gene: TRBJ1-1; V gene: TRBV6-5; CDR3 protein: CASSSTGVGEAFF
J gene: TRBJ1-4; V gene: TRBV7-7; CDR3 protein: CASSFRVEKLFF
J gene: TRBJ2-1; V gene: TRBV7-2; CDR3 protein: CASSLMGDRTRRGNEQFF
J gene: TRBJ1-1; V gene: TRBV5-4; CDR3 protein: CASSFRQFNTEAFF
J gene: TRBJ2-1; V gene: TRBV7-2; CDR3 protein: CASLAAGVYNEQFF
J gene: TRBJ1-2; V gene: TRBV2; CDR3 protein: CASSVLGRDGYGYTF
J gene: TRBJ1-5; V gene: TRBV6-6; CDR3 protein: CASRMDTGNEPQHF
J gene: TRBJ1-1; V gene: TRBV19; CDR3 protein: CASTFRGITEAFF
J gene: TRBJ1-4; V gene: TRBV7-6; CDR3 protein: CASSLKLDSREKLFF